Sequencing of this TCR beta chain was carried out in a study of cytomegalovirus exposure and HLA in healthy donors. As to this clone: Other DNA sequences in the same sample also yield this CDR3.

The CDR3 has 14 amino acids. The germline V gene has CDR1 SGHRS and CDR2 YFSETQ. V dropped 0 bases and J dropped 7; count of bases not matched to a gene: 2. Both 60 Vbeta primers and 13 Jbeta primers went into the PCR. Profiled with immunoSEQ multiplex PCR; TCRdb holds only in-frame clones, not every one. This table holds about 160,000 clones, approximately 84% found once. This rearrangement joins TRBV5-1 to TRBJ1-4; 8 bases line up with TRBD1. Sequencing was done on a sample of PBMCs. This clonotype was sampled from a man between 45 and 60 years old in good health and CMV-seropositive. The CDR3 sequence: CASSLGQGAEKLFF. The CDR3 coding sequence is TGCGCCAGCAGCTTGGGTCAGGGGGCTGAAAAACTGTTTTTT.